A single sample gave rise to the 7 T cell receptor beta chains below, sequenced in a study of cytomegalovirus exposure and HLA in healthy donors listed by TCRdb under 2017. Libraries were made using the immunoSEQ multiplex PCR assay. The immuneACCESS repertoire file appears here via TCRdb, limited to in-frame rearrangements. These files lack a portion of the clones; in checked studies, under half of the deficit traces to unresolved V genes, and the cause of the others is not known. For this sample the table gives about 360,000 clones, of which around 86% were detected only once. The ten largest clones capture 0.65% to 0.95% of the sample. Sequencing was performed on PBMCs. The receptor source for this set is a woman aged 18 to 35 in good health and CMV-seronegative.

The rearrangement links TRBV28 to TRBJ2-7, with TRBD2 matching over 8 bases. CDR3 length: 16 residues. V was clipped by 3 bases and J by 0 bases; unmatched bases: 7. In germline, CDR1 is MDHEN, CDR2 SYDVKM. As DNA, the CDR3 is TGTGCCAGCAGTTTCTGGCGGCGGGAGGCCTCCTACGAGCAGTACTTC. The encoded protein is CASSFWRREASYEQYF.

The chain carries TRBV28 and TRBJ2-1; D uncertain. Germline CDR1 is MDHEN and CDR2 is SYDVKM. This CDR3 contains 16 residues. V lost 3 bases and J 9 bases, leaving 21 bases between the germline ends. The CDR3 nucleotides are TGTGCCAGCAGTTTGAGGTCTAGGCCAACCCATACTGAGCAGTTCTTC. Protein sequence: CASSLRSRPTHTEQFF. Full variable domain (missing parts from reference TRBV28 and TRBJ2-1): DVKVTQSSRYLVKRTGEKVFLECVQDMDHENMFWYRQDPGLGLRLIYFSYDVKMKEKGDIPEGYSVSREKKERFSLILESASTNQTSMYLCASSLRSRPTHTEQFFGPGTRLTVL.

The V call is TRBV28, the J call TRBJ2-2; D perhaps matches TRBD1 (5 bases). The CDR3 runs to 14 residues. Germline CDR1 and CDR2: MDHEN and SYDVKM. The germline V and J ends were trimmed by 6 bases and 1 base, with 9 bases remaining between them. Written as DNA, the CDR3 is TGTGCCAGCAGCCGCACAGGGAACACCGGGGAGCTGTTTTTT. Encoded protein: CASSRTGNTGELFF.

The J gene is TRBJ2-2, the V gene TRBV7-3; possible D gene TRBD1, 6 bases. Germline CDR1 SGHTA, CDR2 FQGTGA. V lost 5 bases and J 0 bases, leaving 28 bases between the germline ends. The CDR3 length is 21 residues. The CDR3 DNA follows: TGTGCCAGCAGCCTCCTAGGGTTCGGACAGACCCCCGAGACGAACACCGGGGAGCTGTTTTTT. Its protein product is CASSLLGFGQTPETNTGELFF.

The chain links TRBV10-3 to TRBJ2-1, with D perhaps matching TRBD2 (6 bases). CDR3 size: 15 residues. Looked up from germline, CDR1 is ENHRY and CDR2 is SYGVKD. Deletions cut 4 bases from V and 0 bases from J, with 10 bases between. CDR3 DNA: TGTGCCATCAGTGTTGGGGGGAGCTCCTACAATGAGCAGTTCTTC. Its translation is CAISVGGSSYNEQFF.

This rearrangement joins TRBV28 to TRBJ2-5, with D perhaps TRBD1 (8 bases). CDR1 is MDHEN, CDR2 SYDVKM, per germline. The V end lost 6 bases, the J end lost 6 bases, and 11 bases lay between the germline ends. The CDR3 runs 12 residues. CDR3 amino acids: CASRQGGKTQYF. For the CDR3, the DNA is TGTGCCAGCAGACAGGGGGGGAAGACCCAGTACTTC.

The chain carries TRBV27 and TRBJ2-7; 11 bases agree with TRBD1. The junction had 11 bases not matched to a gene; V was cut back by 0 bases and J by 4 bases. The CDR3 loop spans 18 amino acids. Germline V gene sequence: CDR1 MNHEY, CDR2 SMNVEV (reference sequence). This CDR3 reads CASSLSRTGGGLGYEQYF. The DNA for the CDR3 is TGTGCCAGCAGTTTATCGAGGACAGGGGGCGGATTGGGGTACGAGCAGTACTTC.